This T cell receptor beta chain emerged from a study of metastatic and nonmetastatic thyroid tumors. No patient had received any treatment before thyroid surgery. This clone was counted many times. TCRdb ran MiXCR on the PCR reads. The data contain about 27,000 clones, 13% of them singletons. Per germline, CDR1 MNHNS and CDR2 SASEGT. The CDR3 contains 15 residues. After removal of 2 bases from V and 2 bases from J, the junction contained 2 bases not matched to a gene. The sequenced sample was blood. This receptor was obtained from a female donor with papillary thyroid cancer or a benign thyroid nodule (not recorded which). Some clones in this sample may be carry-over from other donors' samples. The V and J genes are TRBV6-1 and TRBJ2-3; 9 positions match TRBD2. The CDR3 here is CASSELAGHTDTQYF. The CDR3 coding sequence is TGTGCCAGCAGTGAACTAGCGGGACACACAGATACGCAGTATTTT.